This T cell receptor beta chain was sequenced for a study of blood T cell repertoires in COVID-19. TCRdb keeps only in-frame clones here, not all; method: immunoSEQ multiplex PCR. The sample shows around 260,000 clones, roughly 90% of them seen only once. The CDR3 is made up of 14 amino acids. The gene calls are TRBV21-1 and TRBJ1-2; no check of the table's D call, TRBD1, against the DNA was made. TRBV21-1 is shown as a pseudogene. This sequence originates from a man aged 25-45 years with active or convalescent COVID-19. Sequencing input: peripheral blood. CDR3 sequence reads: CASSKPGDNYGYTF. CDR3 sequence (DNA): TGTGCCAGCAGCAAACCAGGGGATAACTATGGCTACACCTTC.